Described below is a single TCR beta chain sequence and its context. What it binds is not known. Germline CDR1 and CDR2: MGHRA and YSYEKL. J gave up 1 base and V 0 bases, and 8 bases lay outside the gene matches. This CDR3 has 18 amino acids. The data belong to a study of post-analysis software for immune sequencing data. Findings and caveats of the study: Higher frequency in patients than in controls was seen for 5 or 6 TRBV segments, with TRBV5-6, TRBV5-1 and TRBV20-1 among them.

Carried by the TCR beta cDNA libraries were unique molecular identifiers. One entry per CDR3 protein results from TCRdb running MiXCR on the PCR reads. The sample consists of roughly 870,000 distinct CDR3 sequences, roughly 50% of them appearing once. This receptor was identified in a girl aged 10-17 years with multiple sclerosis. The genes are TRBV4-1 and TRBJ2-7; TRBD2 matches at 11 bases. Sequencing input: blood. The CDR3, as DNA: TGCGCCAGCAGCCAAGATGCGGCCACTAGCGGGAGTTCCTACGAGCAGTACTTC. Translated, it gives CASSQDAATSGSSYEQYF.